This entry is about one T cell receptor (beta chain). This sample is part of a study of control samples from healthy donors and cancer patients. The assay was immunoSEQ multiplex PCR, and TCRdb's table has in-frame clones only and misses some. The sample has about 100,000 clones; around 90% are singletons. This CDR3 contains 15 residues. Per the germline V gene, CDR1 is LNHNV and CDR2 is YYDKDF (reference sequence). The ends were cut back, 0 bases at V and 0 bases at J, with 9 bases in the middle. Sequencing used blood. This chain uses TRBV15 with TRBJ2-7, with D unclear. The sequence was collected from a man aged 25 to 45 in good health. This CDR3 is CATSREAISSYEQYF. Written as DNA, the CDR3 is TGTGCCACCAGCAGAGAGGCGATCAGCTCCTACGAGCAGTACTTC. Drawing the rest from reference TRBV15 and TRBJ2-7, the complete variable domain is DAMVIQNPRYQVTQFGKPVTLSCSQTLNHNVMYWYQQKSSQAPKLLFHYYDKDFNNEADTPDNFQSRRPNTSFCFLDIRSPGLGDTAMYLCATSREAISSYEQYFGPGTRLTVT.